This entry lists 32 T cell receptor beta chains sequenced from one sample in a study of identical twins. TCRdb fed the 5' RACE reads into MiXCR, producing one record per CDR3 protein. The table has about 290,000 distinct CDR3 sequences, roughly 9.8% seen once. This sample also appeared in a second study, on yellow fever vaccine responses in identical twins.

Sequencing input: CD8+ T cells sorted from blood. These receptors were collected from a woman younger than 35 in good health.

At least ten counts were recorded for this clonotype. The chain employs TRBV20-1 and TRBJ2-3; D is possibly TRBD1 (5 bases). Germline lookup yields CDR1 DFQATT and CDR2 SNEGSKA (reference sequence). Trimming left V 1 base short and J 4 bases short, with 6 bases between. The CDR3 loop spans 12 amino acids. The CDR3 sequence is CSARVGADTQYF. CDR3 DNA: TGCAGTGCTAGAGTAGGGGCAGATACGCAGTATTTT.

This sequence joins TRBV2 and TRBJ2-1, with D possibly being TRBD2 (7 bases). The CDR3 contains 17 residues. The germline gives CDR1 SNHLY, CDR2 FYNNEI. Trimming removed 6 bases from V and 6 bases from J, with 24 bases in between. CDR3 DNA sequence: TGTGCCAGCAGAACCGAGTGGAGGGGGGGCCTGTCCAATGAGCAGTTCTTC. Its protein is CASRTEWRGGLSNEQFF.

This clonotype has more than one count but fewer than ten. The chain uses TRBV5-1 and TRBJ1-2; 9 positions agree with TRBD1. CDR3 length equals 15 residues. After removal of 0 bases from V and 3 bases from J, the junction contained 3 bases not matched to a gene. Germline values: CDR1 SGHRS, CDR2 YFSETQ. CDR3 sequence (DNA): TGCGCCAGCAGCTTGGCGGGGACAGGGCACTATGGCTACACCTTC. This sequence encodes CASSLAGTGHYGYTF.

This clonotype has more than one count but fewer than ten. The chain uses TRBV20-1 and TRBJ2-1; no clear D. Germline lookup yields CDR1 DFQATT and CDR2 SNEGSKA (reference sequence). The CDR3 covers 15 residues. Trimming pared 6 bases from V and 0 bases from J, leaving 15 bases between. The chain's CDR3 is CSASPRHSSYNEQFF. CDR3 in DNA: TGCAGTGCCAGCCCCCGGCACAGCTCCTACAATGAGCAGTTCTTC.

The gene calls are TRBV24-1 and TRBJ2-1; D unresolved. The germline V gene encodes CDR1 KGHDR and CDR2 SFDVKD. CDR3 length equals 16 residues. V lost 0 bases and J 3 bases, leaving 11 bases between the germline ends. CDR3 amino acids: CATSDLHGQLYNEQFF. The CDR3, as DNA: TGTGCCACCAGTGATTTGCACGGTCAGCTCTACAATGAGCAGTTCTTC.

This clonotype was counted many times. The rearrangement uses TRBV20-1 and TRBJ2-1; 7 bases map to TRBD1. The CDR3 spans 15 residues. V was pared by 5 bases and J by 2 bases, with 9 bases of the junction left unmatched. The germline gives CDR1 DFQATT, CDR2 SNEGSKA (reference sequence). In DNA form, the CDR3 reads TGCAGTGCTGTTGAACAGGGGTGGGCCTACAATGAGCAGTTCTTC. Translating gives CSAVEQGWAYNEQFF.

This clonotype has a count of ten or more. The rearrangement links TRBV12-3 or TRBV12-4 to TRBJ2-7; possible D gene TRBD2, 5 bases. This CDR3 has 13 residues. V lost 7 bases and J lost 6, with 16 bases in between. CDR3 in DNA: TGTGCCAGCACCCCCTTAGAGGGTGCCGAGCAGTACTTC. It specifies CASTPLEGAEQYF.

This clonotype was seen more than once but under ten times. This chain links TRBV5-6 with TRBJ2-1; tentatively, D is TRBD1 or TRBD2 (5 bases each). The ends were cut back, 0 bases at V and 1 base at J, with 11 bases in the middle. The CDR3 runs to 16 residues. Germline V lookup: CDR1 SGHDT, CDR2 YYEEEE. The CDR3 bases are TGTGCCAGCAGCTTGGGGGACGGACCTTCCTACAATGAGCAGTTCTTC. Translating it yields CASSLGDGPSYNEQFF.

This clonotype was counted many times. The rearrangement joins TRBV9 to TRBJ2-7, with TRBD2 as a possible D gene (7 bases). Germline CDR1 reads SGDLS; CDR2 reads YYNGEE. V was clipped by 3 bases and J by 2 bases, with 12 bases between them. The CDR3 runs to 14 residues. The CDR3 DNA reads as TGTGCCAGCAGCGAGGGGGGGTATACCTACGAGCAGTACTTC. Protein: CASSEGGYTYEQYF.

This clonotype has just a few counts. This sequence joins TRBV7-9 and TRBJ2-3; 11 nucleotides agree with TRBD2. Germline V gene sequence: CDR1 SEHNR, CDR2 FQNEAQ (reference sequence). The length of the CDR3 is 15 residues. Trimming removed 4 bases from V and 2 bases from J; junction bases left unmatched: 2. The chain's CDR3 is CASSSTSGNTDTQYF. CDR3 coding DNA: TGTGCCAGCAGCTCGACTAGCGGGAACACAGATACGCAGTATTTT.

The chain has TRBV11-2 and TRBJ2-3; TRBD2 matches at 9 bases. This CDR3 has 18 residues. Trimming removed 0 bases from V and 5 bases from J; junction bases left unmatched: 12. The germline gives CDR1 SGHAT, CDR2 FQNNGV. The CDR3 spells CASSLDLGAGGPRDTQYF. For the CDR3, the DNA is TGTGCCAGCAGCTTAGATCTTGGTGCGGGAGGGCCTAGAGATACGCAGTATTTT.

This clonotype has a count of ten or more. CDR3 sequence reads: CASSQVGFTDTQYF. CDR3 DNA: TGCGCCAGCAGCCAAGTGGGGTTCACAGATACGCAGTATTTT. The chain carries TRBV4-3 and TRBJ2-3; unclear D gene. Looked up from germline, CDR1 is LGHNA and CDR2 is YSLEER. This CDR3 has 14 amino acids. Trimming took off 1 base at V and 2 bases at J, with 7 bases between the two ends.

This clonotype occurred many times. This chain links TRBV28 with TRBJ2-1; D is perhaps TRBD2 (5 bases). Germline lookup yields CDR1 MDHEN and CDR2 SYDVKM. With 3 bases removed from V and 2 bases from J, the gap between germline ends came to 14 bases. The CDR3 contains 16 residues. In DNA, the CDR3 is TGTGCCAGCAGTTTCTCCTCTAGCCTCCCCTACAATGAGCAGTTCTTC. The encoded protein is CASSFSSSLPYNEQFF.

This clonotype was detected only a few times. This sequence joins TRBV12-3 or TRBV12-4 and TRBJ2-7; 11 positions agree with TRBD2. Trimming removed 5 bases from V and 5 bases from J; junction bases left unmatched: 2. This CDR3 spans 13 amino acids. The CDR3 bases are TGTGCCAGCAGTGGACTAGCGGGCCACGAGCAGTACTTC. Its protein product is CASSGLAGHEQYF.

The rearrangement links TRBV11-2 to TRBJ1-4; D not resolved. This CDR3 is built from 13 residues. The V end was cut by 1 base, the J end by 10 bases, with 10 bases between. From germline, CDR1 is SGHAT and CDR2 FQNNGV. In DNA form, the CDR3 reads TGTGCCAGCAGCTTAGCCGCCCGCCGAAAACTGTTTTTT. This sequence encodes CASSLAARRKLFF.

V usage is TRBV7-2 and J usage is TRBJ2-4, with TRBD1 identical over 7 bases. V was clipped by 8 bases and J by 5 bases; unmatched bases: 6. CDR3 length: 13 residues. Per the germline V gene, CDR1 is SGHTA and CDR2 is FQGNSA. CDR3 coding DNA: TGTGCCAGCGGAGACAGGGTTGAAAACATTCAGTACTTC. Translated: CASGDRVENIQYF.

The rearrangement joins TRBV6-1 to TRBJ2-4; a weak D match, TRBD1 (5 bases). Germline V gives CDR1 MNHNS, CDR2 SASEGT. CDR3 length: 15 amino acids. V lost 3 bases to trimming and J lost 0 bases, with 9 bases between them. The CDR3 coding sequence is TGTGCCAGCAGTGATAGGGGTTCAGCCAAAAACATTCAGTACTTC. As protein: CASSDRGSAKNIQYF.

The V gene is TRBV7-9, the J gene TRBJ2-7; 9 positions match TRBD1. V trimming: 4 bases; J trimming: 2 bases; junction bases outside the gene matches: 12. CDR1 is SEHNR and CDR2 is FQNEAQ in the germline V gene (reference sequence). The length of the CDR3 is 17 residues. CDR3 sequence reads: CASSSPGGTGPTYEQYF. As DNA, the CDR3 is TGTGCCAGCAGCTCCCCAGGCGGGACAGGGCCGACCTACGAGCAGTACTTC.

This clonotype was seen many times. The chain combines TRBV11-2 with TRBJ2-3; 9 bases map to TRBD1. The V and J ends lost 7 bases and 6 bases, in that order; junction bases with no gene match: 17. The CDR3 runs 17 residues. Germline CDR1 is SGHAT and CDR2 is FQNNGV. The CDR3 here is CASNNPGTGKGTDTQYF. CDR3 DNA sequence: TGTGCCAGCAACAACCCAGGGACAGGGAAAGGGACGGATACGCAGTATTTT. The entire variable domain, with the rest obtained from reference TRBV11-2 and TRBJ2-3, is as follows: EAGVAQSPRYKIIEKRQSVAFWCNPISGHATLYWYQQILGQGPKLLIQFQNNGVVDDSQLPKDRFSAERLKGVDSTLKIQPAKLEDSAVYLCASNNPGTGKGTDTQYFGPGTRLTVL.

This clonotype was picked up a small number of times. Here the CDR3 DNA reads TGTGCCACTAAACAGGGGGGGACCTACGAGCAGTACTTC. This sequence encodes CATKQGGTYEQYF. This rearrangement joins TRBV28 to TRBJ2-7; D is possibly TRBD1 (8 bases). V was cut by 10 bases and J by 2 bases, with 15 bases left in between. CDR3 length equals 13 residues. Germline assignment: CDR1 MDHEN and CDR2 SYDVKM. The full variable domain, with the rest looked up from reference TRBV28 and TRBJ2-7, is DVKVTQSSRYLVKRTGEKVFLECVQDMDHENMFWYRQDPGLGLRLIYFSYDVKMKEKGDIPEGYSVSREKKERFSLILESASTNQTSMYLCATKQGGTYEQYFGPGTRLTVT.

V gene TRBV12-5 combines with J gene TRBJ1-2; unclear D gene. The V end lost 0 bases, the J end lost 6 bases, and 11 bases lay between the germline ends. Per germline, CDR1 LGHNT and CDR2 FRNRAP. This CDR3 region has 14 residues. This CDR3 reads CASGLVPGLNGYTF. Written as DNA, the CDR3 is TGTGCTAGTGGTTTGGTACCGGGGTTAAATGGCTACACCTTC.

The rearrangement uses TRBV30 and TRBJ2-1; the D is unclear. The V gene lost 3 bases and the J gene lost 9 bases, with 6 bases spanning the gap. The CDR3 contains 10 residues. CDR1 is GTSNPN, CDR2 SVGIG, per germline (reference sequence). The DNA of the CDR3 is TGTGCCTGGAGAGAGGTTGAGCAGTTCTTC. Protein product: CAWREVEQFF.

With regard to this clonotype: Germline and junction disagree at one end, which may indicate a read error. V usage is TRBV11-1 and J usage is TRBJ2-3; 7 positions match TRBD2. Germline V CDR1 and CDR2: SGHAT, FQDESV (reference sequence). The CDR3 covers 17 residues. The CDR3 DNA follows: TGTGCCAACAGCCCTGAGGGACTACCGGTTCCCACAGATACGCAGTATTTT. Its protein product is CANSPEGLPVPTDTQYF.

This clonotype was recorded many times. This rearrangement joins TRBV4-2 to TRBJ2-3, with 7 nucleotides matching TRBD1. The CDR3 spans 18 residues. CDR1 is LGHNA, CDR2 YNFKEQ, per germline. V lost 0 bases to trimming and J lost 1 base; unmatched junction nucleotides: 10. DNA of the CDR3: TGTGCCAGCAGCCAAGATGGGGCTGACAGGGACCGCACAGATACGCAGTATTTT. It codes for CASSQDGADRDRTDTQYF.

This rearrangement joins TRBV12-3 or TRBV12-4 to TRBJ1-3, with 9 bases lining up with TRBD1. J lost 5 bases, V lost 5 bases, and 7 bases had no gene match. The CDR3 contains 15 residues. This CDR3 reads CASSPPTGGRNTIYF. The CDR3, as DNA: TGTGCCAGCAGTCCTCCGACAGGGGGAAGAAACACCATATATTTT.

In this sample, this clonotype turned up a few times. This chain links TRBV5-1 with TRBJ2-1, with TRBD2 matching 10 bases. Unmatched junction bases numbered 13, after V lost 0 bases and J lost 1 base. Germline V gene lookup returns CDR1 SGHRS and CDR2 YFSETQ. CDR3 length: 20 amino acids. CDR3 in amino acids: CASSLAQEPLAGASYNEQFF. For the CDR3, the DNA is TGCGCCAGCAGCTTGGCCCAGGAACCCCTAGCGGGGGCTTCCTACAATGAGCAGTTCTTC.

This chain uses TRBV10-3 with TRBJ2-1; 10 bases align to TRBD2. V trimming: 6 bases; J trimming: 4 bases; junction bases outside the gene matches: 6. Per the germline V gene, CDR1 is ENHRY and CDR2 is SYGVKD. The CDR3 totals 15 residues. The CDR3 sequence: CAIRTGTSAYNEQFF. The CDR3 DNA follows: TGTGCCATCAGGACAGGGACTAGCGCTTACAATGAGCAGTTCTTC.

In DNA, the CDR3 is TGTGCCATCAGTGACAACGAGGGACTAGCGGGGGACCGGTTGCTGTTTTTT. It specifies CAISDNEGLAGDRLLFF. V gene TRBV10-3 combines with J gene TRBJ2-2; 14 bases map to TRBD2. The V gene end was trimmed by 3 bases and the J gene end by 13 bases; junction bases not matched to a gene: 13. The CDR3 sequence is 17 residues long. Germline lookup yields CDR1 ENHRY and CDR2 SYGVKD.

This clonotype was observed at least ten times. The V gene is TRBV6-2 or TRBV6-3, the J gene TRBJ2-4, with TRBD2 matching 9 bases. Germline loops: CDR1 MNHEY, CDR2 SVGEGT. The CDR3 extends over 15 amino acids. The trim removed 2 bases at V and 2 bases at J, leaving 1 base unmatched. CDR3: CASSYSGGSKNIQYF. The CDR3 coding sequence is TGTGCCAGCAGTTACAGCGGGGGGTCCAAAAACATTCAGTACTTC.

V gene TRBV6-4 combines with J gene TRBJ2-1; D is possibly TRBD2 (6 bases). The CDR3 runs to 15 residues. CDR1 is MRHNA and CDR2 is SNTAGT in the germline V gene. Trimming took off 0 bases at V and 7 bases at J, with 13 bases between the two ends. The CDR3 protein is CASSDSAGWGNEQFF. As DNA, the CDR3 is TGTGCCAGCAGTGACTCTGCGGGATGGGGAAATGAGCAGTTCTTC.

This clonotype was detected many times. V usage is TRBV28 and J usage is TRBJ2-1; unclear D gene. The CDR3 sequence is 14 residues long. V lost 6 bases and J 8 bases, leaving 17 bases between the germline ends. The germline gives CDR1 MDHEN, CDR2 SYDVKM. DNA for the CDR3: TGTGCCAGCAGCTCGTCTAGGGCTCAGGATGAGCAGTTCTTC. Its translation: CASSSSRAQDEQFF.

This clonotype occurred many times. V gene TRBV29-1 combines with J gene TRBJ2-3; D unresolved. The CDR3 sequence is 14 residues long. Between the trimmed V and J ends, which lost 1 base and 6 bases, there was a span of 14 bases. Per the germline V gene, CDR1 is SQVTM and CDR2 is ANQGSEA. The CDR3 nucleotides are TGCAGCGTTGAAGGCCCAGAATCGCCCGATACGCAGTATTTT. This sequence encodes CSVEGPESPDTQYF.